This T cell receptor (beta chain) was sequenced for a study of tumor-infiltrating lymphocytes in localized non-small cell lung cancer. The V gene lost 4 bases and the J gene lost 5 bases, with 12 bases spanning the gap. CDR1 and CDR2 (germline): SGHNT, YYREEE (reference sequence). The CDR3 sequence is 13 residues long. Notes on this clone: Its antigen is not known.

The method was immunoSEQ multiplex PCR; TCRdb's version includes in-frame clones alone and lacks a portion of them. This table holds 15,000 to 20,000 clones, about 84% found once. Study conclusions and caveats: Each assay used a separate piece of the same tissue. Available tissue quantity limited TCR sequencing to a patient subset.

The rearrangement links TRBV5-4 to TRBJ1-2; D may be TRBD1 (6 bases). The sequence was obtained from a human donor with non-small cell lung cancer. The sample taken for sequencing was uninvolved lung tissue not adjacent to the tumor. The CDR3 spells CASSRQDDYGYTF. CDR3 in DNA: TGTGCCAGCAGCCGACAGGACGATTATGGCTACACCTTC. Variable domain in full (rest from reference TRBV5-4 and TRBJ1-2): ETGVTQSPTHLIKTRGQQVTLRCSSQSGHNTVSWYQQALGQGPQFIFQYYREEENGRGNFPPRFSGLQFPNYSSELNVNALELDDSALYLCASSRQDDYGYTFGSGTRLTVV.